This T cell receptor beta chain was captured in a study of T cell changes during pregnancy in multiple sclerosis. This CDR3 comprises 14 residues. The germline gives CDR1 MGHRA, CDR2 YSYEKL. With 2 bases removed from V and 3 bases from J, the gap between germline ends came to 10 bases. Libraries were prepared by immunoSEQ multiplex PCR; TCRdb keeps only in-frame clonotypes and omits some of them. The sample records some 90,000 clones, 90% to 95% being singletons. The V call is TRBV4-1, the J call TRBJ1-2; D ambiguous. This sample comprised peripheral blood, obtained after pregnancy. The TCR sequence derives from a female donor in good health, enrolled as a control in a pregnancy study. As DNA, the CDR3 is TGCGCCAGCAGCCAAAGTGACACCTACTATGGCTACACCTTC. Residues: CASSQSDTYYGYTF.